This T cell receptor beta chain was captured by sequencing in a study of cytomegalovirus exposure and HLA in healthy donors. Study background: Earlier results showed 120 million or so unique TCR beta sequences derived from approximately 180 million T cells. Study results and limitations: An analysis that was carried out later associated 17,000 or so TCR beta sequences with HLA alleles at 0.05 false discovery rate. For presence/absence analyses, sequencing depth was assumed to be roughly uniform across donors.

This CDR3 contains 14 residues. Trimming stripped 4 bases from V and 4 bases from J, with 15 bases between. CDR1 SGHNT and CDR2 YYREEE come from the germline V gene (reference sequence). 13 Jbeta primers and 60 Vbeta primers were used for the PCR. Repertoires were generated with immunoSEQ multiplex PCR, while TCRdb's copy carries only in-frame clones and drops some. The table records under 100,000 clones, 63% of them present only once. Details on this clone: As yet, its antigen is unknown.

The origin of this receptor is a woman in her thirties or forties in good health and CMV-seropositive. V gene TRBV5-4 combines with J gene TRBJ2-7; weak D call: TRBD2 (5 bases). Sequenced material: PBMCs. The CDR3 spells CASSLLTRRYEQYF. In nucleotides, the CDR3 is TGTGCCAGCAGCCTCCTCACTAGAAGATACGAGCAGTACTTC.